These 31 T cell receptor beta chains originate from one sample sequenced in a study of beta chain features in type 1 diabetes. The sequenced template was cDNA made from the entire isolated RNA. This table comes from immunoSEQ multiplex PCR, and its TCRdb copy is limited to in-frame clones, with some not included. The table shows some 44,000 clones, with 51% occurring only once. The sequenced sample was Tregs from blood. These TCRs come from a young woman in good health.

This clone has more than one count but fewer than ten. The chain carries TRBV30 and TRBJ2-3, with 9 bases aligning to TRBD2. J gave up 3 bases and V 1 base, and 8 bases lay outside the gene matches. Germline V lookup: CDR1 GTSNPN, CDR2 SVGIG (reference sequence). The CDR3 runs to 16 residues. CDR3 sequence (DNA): TGTGCCTGGAGTGGGCTCAAGGGACTAGCTACAGATACGCAGTATTTT. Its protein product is CAWSGLKGLATDTQYF.

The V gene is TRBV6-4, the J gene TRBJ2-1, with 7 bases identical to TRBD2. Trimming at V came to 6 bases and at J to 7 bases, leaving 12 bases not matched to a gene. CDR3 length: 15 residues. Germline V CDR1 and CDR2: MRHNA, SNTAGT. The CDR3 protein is CASSPLGLVDNEQFF. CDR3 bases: TGTGCCAGCAGCCCCCTCGGACTAGTTGATAATGAGCAGTTCTTC.

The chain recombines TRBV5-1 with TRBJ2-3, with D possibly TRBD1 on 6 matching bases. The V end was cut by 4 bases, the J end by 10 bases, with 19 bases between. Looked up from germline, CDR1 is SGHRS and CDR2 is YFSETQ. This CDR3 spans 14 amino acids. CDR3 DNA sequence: TGCGCCAGCAGCCCGGGACAATCTCACGCTGCGCAGTATTTT. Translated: CASSPGQSHAAQYF.

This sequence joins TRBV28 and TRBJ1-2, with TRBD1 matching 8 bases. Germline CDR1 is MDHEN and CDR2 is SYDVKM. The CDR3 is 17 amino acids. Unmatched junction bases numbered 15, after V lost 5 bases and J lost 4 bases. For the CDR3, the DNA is TGTGCCAGCAGTCCCCGACAGGGGCAGCAGGGGATCTATGGCTACACCTTC. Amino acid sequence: CASSPRQGQQGIYGYTF.

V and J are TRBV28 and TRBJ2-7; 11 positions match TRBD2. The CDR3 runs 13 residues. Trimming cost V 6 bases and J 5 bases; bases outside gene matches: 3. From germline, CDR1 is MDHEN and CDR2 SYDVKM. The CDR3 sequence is CASSRLAGNEQYF. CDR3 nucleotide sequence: TGTGCCAGCAGCCGACTAGCGGGAAACGAGCAGTACTTC. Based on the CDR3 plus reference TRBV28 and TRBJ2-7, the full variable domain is DVKVTQSSRYLVKRTGEKVFLECVQDMDHENMFWYRQDPGLGLRLIYFSYDVKMKEKGDIPEGYSVSREKKERFSLILESASTNQTSMYLCASSRLAGNEQYFGPGTRLTVT.

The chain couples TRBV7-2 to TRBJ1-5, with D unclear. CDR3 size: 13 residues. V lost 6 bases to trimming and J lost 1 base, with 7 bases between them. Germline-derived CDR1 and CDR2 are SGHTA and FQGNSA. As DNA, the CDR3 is TGTGCCAGCAGTTTACAGAGCAATCAGCCCCAGCATTTT. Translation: CASSLQSNQPQHF.

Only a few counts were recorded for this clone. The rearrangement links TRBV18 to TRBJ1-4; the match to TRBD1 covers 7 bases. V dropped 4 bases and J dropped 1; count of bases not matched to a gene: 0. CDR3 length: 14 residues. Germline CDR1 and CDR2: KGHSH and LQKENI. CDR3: CASSRQGTNEKLFF. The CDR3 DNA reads TGTGCCAGCTCACGACAGGGAACTAATGAAAAACTGTTTTTT.

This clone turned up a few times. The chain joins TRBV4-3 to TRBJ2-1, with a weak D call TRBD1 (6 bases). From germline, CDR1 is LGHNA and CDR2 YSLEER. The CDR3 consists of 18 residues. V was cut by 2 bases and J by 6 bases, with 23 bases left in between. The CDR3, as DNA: TGCGCCAGCAGCCAAAGCGCGGCAGGGGAACGTTTGGGCAATGAGCAGTTCTTC. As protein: CASSQSAAGERLGNEQFF.

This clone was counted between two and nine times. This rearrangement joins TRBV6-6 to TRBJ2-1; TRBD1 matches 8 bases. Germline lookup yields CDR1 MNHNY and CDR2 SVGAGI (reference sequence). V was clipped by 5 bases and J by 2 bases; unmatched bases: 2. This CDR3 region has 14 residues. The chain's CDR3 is CASSETGAYNEQFF. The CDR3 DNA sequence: TGTGCCAGCAGTGAGACAGGGGCCTACAATGAGCAGTTCTTC.

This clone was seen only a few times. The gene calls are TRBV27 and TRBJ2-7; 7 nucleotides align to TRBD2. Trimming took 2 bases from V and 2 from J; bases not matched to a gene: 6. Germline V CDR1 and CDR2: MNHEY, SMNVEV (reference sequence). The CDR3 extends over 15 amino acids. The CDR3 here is CASSLVSGITYEQYF. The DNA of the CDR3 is TGTGCCAGCAGTTTAGTCAGCGGGATAACCTACGAGCAGTACTTC.

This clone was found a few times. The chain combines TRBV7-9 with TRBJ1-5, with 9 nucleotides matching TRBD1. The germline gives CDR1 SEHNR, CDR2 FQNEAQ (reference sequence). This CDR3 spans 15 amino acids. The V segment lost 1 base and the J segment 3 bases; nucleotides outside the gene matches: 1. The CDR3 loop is CASSLGTGDNQPQHF. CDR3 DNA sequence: TGTGCCAGCAGCTTAGGGACAGGGGACAATCAGCCCCAGCATTTT.

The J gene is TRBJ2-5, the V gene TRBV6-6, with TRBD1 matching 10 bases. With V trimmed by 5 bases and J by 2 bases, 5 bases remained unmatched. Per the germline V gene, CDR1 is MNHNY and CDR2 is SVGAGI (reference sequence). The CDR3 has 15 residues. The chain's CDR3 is CASSPPGQGQETQYF. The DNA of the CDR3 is TGTGCCAGCAGTCCCCCGGGACAGGGGCAAGAGACCCAGTACTTC.

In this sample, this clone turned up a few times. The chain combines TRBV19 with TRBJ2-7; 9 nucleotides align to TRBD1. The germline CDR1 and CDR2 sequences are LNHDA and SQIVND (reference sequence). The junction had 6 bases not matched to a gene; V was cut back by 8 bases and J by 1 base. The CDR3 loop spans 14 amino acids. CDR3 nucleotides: TGTGCCAGTTCGGGACAGGGAGATTCCTACGAGCAGTACTTC. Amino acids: CASSGQGDSYEQYF.

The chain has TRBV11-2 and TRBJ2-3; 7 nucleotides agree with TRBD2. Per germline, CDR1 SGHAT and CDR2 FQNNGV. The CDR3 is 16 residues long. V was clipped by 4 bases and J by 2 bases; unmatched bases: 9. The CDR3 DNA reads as TGTGCCAGCAGCTCCGGGACTAACAAAATCACAGATACGCAGTATTTT. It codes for CASSSGTNKITDTQYF.

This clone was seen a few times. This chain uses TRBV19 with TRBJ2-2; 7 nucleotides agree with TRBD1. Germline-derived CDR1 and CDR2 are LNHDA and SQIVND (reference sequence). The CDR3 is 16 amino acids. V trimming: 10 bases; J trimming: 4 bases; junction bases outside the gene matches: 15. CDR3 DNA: TGTGCCACGAACAACAGGGGCCCGATGGGCACCGGGGAGCTGTTTTTT. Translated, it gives CATNNRGPMGTGELFF.

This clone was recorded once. The CDR3 bases are TGTGCCAGCAGCTTAGCCGAGGGGGCCGGTGAAGCTTTCTTT. It yields the protein CASSLAEGAGEAFF. This chain uses TRBV7-9 with TRBJ1-1, with TRBD1 matching 7 bases. After removal of 0 bases from V and 7 bases from J, the junction contained 5 bases not matched to a gene. The CDR3 loop spans 14 amino acids. CDR1 is SEHNR and CDR2 is FQNEAQ in the germline V gene (reference sequence).

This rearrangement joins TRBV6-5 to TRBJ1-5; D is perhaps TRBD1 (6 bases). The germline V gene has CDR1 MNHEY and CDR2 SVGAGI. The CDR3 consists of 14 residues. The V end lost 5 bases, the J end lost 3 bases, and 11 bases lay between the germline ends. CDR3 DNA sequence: TGTGCCAGCAGTGGAAGGGGGATCAATCAGCCCCAGCATTTT. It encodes CASSGRGINQPQHF.

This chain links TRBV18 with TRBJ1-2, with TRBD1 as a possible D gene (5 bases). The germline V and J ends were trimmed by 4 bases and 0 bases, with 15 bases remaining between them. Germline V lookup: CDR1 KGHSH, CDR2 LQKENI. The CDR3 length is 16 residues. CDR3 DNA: TGTGCCAGCTCACTCCTGTCTTCAGGGTCTAACTATGGCTACACCTTC. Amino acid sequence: CASSLLSSGSNYGYTF. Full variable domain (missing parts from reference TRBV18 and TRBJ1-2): NAGVMQNPRHLVRRRGQEARLRCSPMKGHSHVYWYRQLPEEGLKFMVYLQKENIIDESGMPKERFSAEFPKEGPSILRIQQVVRGDSAAYFCASSLLSSGSNYGYTFGSGTRLTVV.

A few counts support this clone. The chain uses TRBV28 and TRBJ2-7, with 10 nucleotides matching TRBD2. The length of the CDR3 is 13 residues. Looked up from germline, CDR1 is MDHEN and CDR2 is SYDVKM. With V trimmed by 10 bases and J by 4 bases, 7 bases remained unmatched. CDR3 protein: CATRAGGPYEQYF. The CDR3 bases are TGTGCCACCCGAGCGGGAGGGCCTTACGAGCAGTACTTC.

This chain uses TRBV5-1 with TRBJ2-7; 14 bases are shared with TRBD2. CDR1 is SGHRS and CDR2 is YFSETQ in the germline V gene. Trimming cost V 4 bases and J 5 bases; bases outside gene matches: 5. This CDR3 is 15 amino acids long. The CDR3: CASSLGLAGVHEQYF. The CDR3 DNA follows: TGCGCCAGCAGCCTGGGACTAGCGGGAGTCCACGAGCAGTACTTC.

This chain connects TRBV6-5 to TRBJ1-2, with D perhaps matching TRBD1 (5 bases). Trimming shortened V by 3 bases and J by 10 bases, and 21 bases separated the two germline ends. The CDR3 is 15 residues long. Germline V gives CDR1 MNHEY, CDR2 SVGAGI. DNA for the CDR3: TGTGCCAGCAGTTATATAAAGAGACAGAGCGAAGACTACACCTTC. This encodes CASSYIKRQSEDYTF.

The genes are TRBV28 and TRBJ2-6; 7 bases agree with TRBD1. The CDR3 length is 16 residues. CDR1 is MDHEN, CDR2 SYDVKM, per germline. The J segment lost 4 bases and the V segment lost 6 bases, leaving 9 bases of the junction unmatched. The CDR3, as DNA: TGTGCCAGCAGCCGGCCTCCGACAGGGGGGGCCAACGTCCTGACTTTC. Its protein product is CASSRPPTGGANVLTF. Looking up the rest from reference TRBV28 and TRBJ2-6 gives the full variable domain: DVKVTQSSRYLVKRTGEKVFLECVQDMDHENMFWYRQDPGLGLRLIYFSYDVKMKEKGDIPEGYSVSREKKERFSLILESASTNQTSMYLCASSRPPTGGANVLTFGAGSRLTVL.

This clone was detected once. The CDR3: CASHSRVYEQYF. CDR3 DNA sequence: TGTGCCTCCCACTCCCGCGTCTACGAGCAGTACTTC. J is TRBJ2-7 and V is TRBV28; D remains unclear. The V gene's germline CDR1 is MDHEN and CDR2 SYDVKM. V lost 11 bases and J 3 bases, leaving 14 bases between the germline ends. CDR3 size: 12 residues.

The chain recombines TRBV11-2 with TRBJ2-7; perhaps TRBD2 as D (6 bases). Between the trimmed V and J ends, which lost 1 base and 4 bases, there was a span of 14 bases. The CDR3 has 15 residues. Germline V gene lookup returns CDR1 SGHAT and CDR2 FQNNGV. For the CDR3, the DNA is TGTGCCAGCAGCTTAGGGTTTGGAGGGGTTTACGAGCAGTACTTC. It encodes CASSLGFGGVYEQYF.

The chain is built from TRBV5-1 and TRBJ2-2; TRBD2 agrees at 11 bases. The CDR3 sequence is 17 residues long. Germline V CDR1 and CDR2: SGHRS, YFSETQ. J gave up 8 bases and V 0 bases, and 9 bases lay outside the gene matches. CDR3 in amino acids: CASSLAVTSGEAGELFF. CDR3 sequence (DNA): TGCGCCAGCAGCTTGGCCGTGACTAGCGGGGAGGCGGGGGAGCTGTTTTTT.

The CDR3 loop reads CASSSIDGYNQPQHF. The CDR3 DNA follows: TGTGCCAGCAGTTCGATCGACGGGTACAATCAGCCCCAGCATTTT. V and J are TRBV28 and TRBJ1-5; D is unclear. This CDR3 spans 15 amino acids. Trimming took off 4 bases at V and 3 bases at J, with 13 bases between the two ends. Per the germline V gene, CDR1 is MDHEN and CDR2 is SYDVKM. The complete variable domain, with remaining parts taken from reference TRBV28 and TRBJ1-5, reads DVKVTQSSRYLVKRTGEKVFLECVQDMDHENMFWYRQDPGLGLRLIYFSYDVKMKEKGDIPEGYSVSREKKERFSLILESASTNQTSMYLCASSSIDGYNQPQHFGDGTRLSIL.

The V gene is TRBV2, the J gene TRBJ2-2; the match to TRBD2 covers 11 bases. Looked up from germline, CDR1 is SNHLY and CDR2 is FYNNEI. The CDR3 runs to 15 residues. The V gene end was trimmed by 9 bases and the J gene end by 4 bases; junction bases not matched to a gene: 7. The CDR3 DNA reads TGTGCCAGTACCGGGACTAGCGGACTCACCGGGGAGCTGTTTTTT. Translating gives CASTGTSGLTGELFF.

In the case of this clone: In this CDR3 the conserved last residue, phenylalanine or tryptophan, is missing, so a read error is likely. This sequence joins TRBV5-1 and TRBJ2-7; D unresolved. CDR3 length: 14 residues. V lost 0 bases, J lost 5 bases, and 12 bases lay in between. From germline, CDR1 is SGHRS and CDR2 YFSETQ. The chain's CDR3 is CASSLGALIHEQYL. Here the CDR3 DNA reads TGCGCCAGCAGCTTGGGGGCACTCATCCACGAGCAGTACCTC.

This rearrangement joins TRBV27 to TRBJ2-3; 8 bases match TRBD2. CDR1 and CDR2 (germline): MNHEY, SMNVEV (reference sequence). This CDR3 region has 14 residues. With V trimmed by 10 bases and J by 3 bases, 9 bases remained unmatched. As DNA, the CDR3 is TGTGCCACCTTTCCTCAGCGGGGGACAGATACGCAGTATTTT. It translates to CATFPQRGTDTQYF.

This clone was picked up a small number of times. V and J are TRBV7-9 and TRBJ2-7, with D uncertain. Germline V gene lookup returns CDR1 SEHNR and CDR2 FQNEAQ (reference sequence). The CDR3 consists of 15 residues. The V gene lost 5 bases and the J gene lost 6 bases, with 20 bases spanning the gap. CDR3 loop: CASSRPPPERGEQYF. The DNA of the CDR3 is TGTGCCAGCAGCCGACCCCCCCCGGAACGAGGCGAGCAGTACTTC. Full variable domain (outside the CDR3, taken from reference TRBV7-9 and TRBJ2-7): DTGVSQNPRHKITKRGQNVTFRCDPISEHNRLYWYRQTLGQGPEFLTYFQNEAQLEKSRLLSDRFSAERPKGSFSTLEIQRTEQGDSAMYLCASSRPPPERGEQYFGPGTRLTVT.

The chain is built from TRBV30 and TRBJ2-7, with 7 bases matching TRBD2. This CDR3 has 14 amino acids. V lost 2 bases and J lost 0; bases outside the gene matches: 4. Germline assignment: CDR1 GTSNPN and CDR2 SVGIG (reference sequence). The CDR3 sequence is CAWSKASGSYEQYF. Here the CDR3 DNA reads TGTGCCTGGAGTAAGGCTAGCGGCTCCTACGAGCAGTACTTC.